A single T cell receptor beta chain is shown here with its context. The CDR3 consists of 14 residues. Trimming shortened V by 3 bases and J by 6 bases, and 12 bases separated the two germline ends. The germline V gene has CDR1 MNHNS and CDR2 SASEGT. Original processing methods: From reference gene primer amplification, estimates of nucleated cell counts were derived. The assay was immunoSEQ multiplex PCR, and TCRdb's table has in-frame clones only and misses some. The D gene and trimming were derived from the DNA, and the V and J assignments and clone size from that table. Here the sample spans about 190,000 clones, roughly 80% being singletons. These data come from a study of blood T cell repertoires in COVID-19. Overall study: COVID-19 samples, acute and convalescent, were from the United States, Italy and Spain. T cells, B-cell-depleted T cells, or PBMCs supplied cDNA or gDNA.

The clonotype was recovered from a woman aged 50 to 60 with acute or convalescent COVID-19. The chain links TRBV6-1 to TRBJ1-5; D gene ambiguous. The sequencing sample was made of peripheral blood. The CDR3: CASSDAQAGQPQHF. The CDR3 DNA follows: TGTGCCAGCAGTGATGCCCAGGCCGGTCAGCCCCAGCATTTT.